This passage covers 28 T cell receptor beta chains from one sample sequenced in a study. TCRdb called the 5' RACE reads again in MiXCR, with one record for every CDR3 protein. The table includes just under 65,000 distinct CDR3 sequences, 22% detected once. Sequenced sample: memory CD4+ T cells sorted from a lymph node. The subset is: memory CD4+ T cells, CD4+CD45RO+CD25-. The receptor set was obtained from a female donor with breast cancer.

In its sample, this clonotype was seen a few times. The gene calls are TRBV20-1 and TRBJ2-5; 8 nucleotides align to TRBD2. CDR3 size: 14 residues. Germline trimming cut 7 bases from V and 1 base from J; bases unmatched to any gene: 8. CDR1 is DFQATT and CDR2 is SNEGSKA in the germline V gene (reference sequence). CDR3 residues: CSGRTGGPQETQYF. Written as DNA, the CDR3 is TGCAGTGGCCGAACGGGGGGGCCCCAAGAGACCCAGTACTTC.

This CDR3 reads CASGPGLAGDQQYF. CDR3 nucleotide sequence: TGCGCCAGCGGCCCGGGACTAGCGGGAGACCAGCAGTACTTC. J is TRBJ2-7 and V is TRBV5-1; TRBD2 matches 14 bases. V lost 7 bases, J lost 8 bases, and 8 bases stayed unmatched. The CDR3 is 14 residues long. Germline loops: CDR1 SGHRS, CDR2 YFSETQ.

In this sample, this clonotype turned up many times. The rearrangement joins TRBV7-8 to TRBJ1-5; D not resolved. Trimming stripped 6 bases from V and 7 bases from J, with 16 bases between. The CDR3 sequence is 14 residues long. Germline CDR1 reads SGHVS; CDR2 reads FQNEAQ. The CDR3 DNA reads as TGTGCCAGCAGTCCCCCCGTCAGCGGCCAGCCCCAGCATTTT. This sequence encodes CASSPPVSGQPQHF.

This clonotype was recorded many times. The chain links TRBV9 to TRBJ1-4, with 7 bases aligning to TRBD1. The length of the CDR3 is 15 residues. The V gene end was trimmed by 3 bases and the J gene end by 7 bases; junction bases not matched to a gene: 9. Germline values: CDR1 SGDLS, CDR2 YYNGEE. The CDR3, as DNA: TGTGCCAGCAGCGGAAGGGGGCCGGGTAGTGAAAAACTGTTTTTT. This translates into CASSGRGPGSEKLFF.

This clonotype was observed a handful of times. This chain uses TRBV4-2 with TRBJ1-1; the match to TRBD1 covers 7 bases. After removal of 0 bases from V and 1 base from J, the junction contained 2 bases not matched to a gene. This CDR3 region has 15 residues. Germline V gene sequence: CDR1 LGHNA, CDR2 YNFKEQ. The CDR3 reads CASSQEPGGNTEAFF. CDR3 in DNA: TGTGCCAGCAGCCAAGAGCCAGGGGGGAACACTGAAGCTTTCTTT.

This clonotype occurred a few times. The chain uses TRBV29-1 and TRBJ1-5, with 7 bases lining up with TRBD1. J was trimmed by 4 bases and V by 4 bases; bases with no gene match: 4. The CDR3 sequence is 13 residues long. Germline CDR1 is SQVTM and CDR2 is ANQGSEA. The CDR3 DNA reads TGCAGCGTTGCAGGGGGTCGGAATCAGCCCCAGCATTTT. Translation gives CSVAGGRNQPQHF.

CDR3 residues: CASSSAGTSGMEQFF. CDR3 in DNA: TGTGCCAGCAGCTCCGCCGGGACTAGCGGGATGGAGCAGTTCTTC. The chain has TRBV7-2 and TRBJ2-1; 13 positions match TRBD2. The CDR3 loop spans 15 amino acids. The germline V gene encodes CDR1 SGHTA and CDR2 FQGNSA. V shed 4 bases and J 10 bases; nucleotides not matched to a gene: 7. The full variable domain, its missing parts supplied by reference TRBV7-2 and TRBJ2-1, is GAGVSQSPSNKVTEKGKDVELRCDPISGHTALYWYRQSLGQGLEFLIYFQGNSAPDKSGLPSDRFSAERTGGSVSTLTIQRTQQEDSAVYLCASSSAGTSGMEQFFGPGTRLTVL.

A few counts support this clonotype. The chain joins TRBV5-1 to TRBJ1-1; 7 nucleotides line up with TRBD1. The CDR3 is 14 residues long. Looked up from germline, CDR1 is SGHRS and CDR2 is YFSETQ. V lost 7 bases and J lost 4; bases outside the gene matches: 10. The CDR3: CASGSGDSRTEAFF. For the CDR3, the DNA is TGCGCCAGCGGAAGTGGGGACAGCCGCACTGAAGCTTTCTTT.

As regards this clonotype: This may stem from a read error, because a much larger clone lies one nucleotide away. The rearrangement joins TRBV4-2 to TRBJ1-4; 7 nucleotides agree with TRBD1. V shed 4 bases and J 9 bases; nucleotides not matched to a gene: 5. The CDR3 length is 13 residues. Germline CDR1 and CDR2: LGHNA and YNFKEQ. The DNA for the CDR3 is TGTGCCAGCAGCCCCCAGGGGGGTAAAAAACTGTTTTTT. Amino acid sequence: CASSPQGGKKLFF.

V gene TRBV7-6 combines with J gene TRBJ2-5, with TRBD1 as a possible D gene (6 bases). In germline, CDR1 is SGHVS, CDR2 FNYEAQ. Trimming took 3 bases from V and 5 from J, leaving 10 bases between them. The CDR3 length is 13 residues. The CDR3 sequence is CASSFTRGETQYF. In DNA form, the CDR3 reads TGTGCCAGCAGCTTCACTAGGGGGGAGACCCAGTACTTC. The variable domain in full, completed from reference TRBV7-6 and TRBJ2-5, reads GAGVSQSPRYKVTKRGQDVALRCDPISGHVSLYWYRQALGQGPEFLTYFNYEAQQDKSGLPNDRFSAERPEGSISTLTIQRTEQRDSAMYRCASSFTRGETQYFGPGTRLLVL.

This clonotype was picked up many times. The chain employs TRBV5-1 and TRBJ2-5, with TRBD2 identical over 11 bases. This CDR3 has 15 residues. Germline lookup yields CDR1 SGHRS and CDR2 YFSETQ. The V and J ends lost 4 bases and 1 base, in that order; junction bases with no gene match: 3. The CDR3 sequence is CASSRLAGPQETQYF. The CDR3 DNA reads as TGCGCCAGCAGCCGACTAGCGGGGCCCCAAGAGACCCAGTACTTC.

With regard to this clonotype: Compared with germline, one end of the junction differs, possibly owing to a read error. The CDR3 DNA is TGCGCCAGCAGTGATTCGTTCCAGGGGGCTATCCGCTCTGGAAACACCATATATTTT. This sequence encodes CASSDSFQGAIRSGNTIYF. V usage is TRBV6-5 and J usage is TRBJ1-3, with TRBD1 matching over 8 bases. The V gene's germline CDR1 is MNHEY and CDR2 SVGAGI. The length of the CDR3 is 19 residues.

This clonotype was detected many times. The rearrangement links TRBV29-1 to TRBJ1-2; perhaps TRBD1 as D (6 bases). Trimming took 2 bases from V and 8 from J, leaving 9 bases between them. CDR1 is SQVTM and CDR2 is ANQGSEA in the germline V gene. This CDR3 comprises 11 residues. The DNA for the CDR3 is TGCAGCGTTGAAAGGGGGTCGGGCTACACCTTC. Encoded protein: CSVERGSGYTF. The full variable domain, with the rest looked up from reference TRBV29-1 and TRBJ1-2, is SAVISQKPSRDICQRGTSLTIQCQVDSQVTMMFWYRQQPGQSLTLIATANQGSEATYESGFVIDKFPISRPNLTFSTLTVSNMSPEDSSIYLCSVERGSGYTFGSGTRLTVV.

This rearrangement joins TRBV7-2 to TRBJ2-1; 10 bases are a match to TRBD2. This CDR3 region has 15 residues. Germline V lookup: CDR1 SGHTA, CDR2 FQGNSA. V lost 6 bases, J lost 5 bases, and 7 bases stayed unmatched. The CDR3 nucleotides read TGTGCCAGCAGTTTTACTAGCGGGATACACAATGAGCAGTTCTTC. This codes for CASSFTSGIHNEQFF. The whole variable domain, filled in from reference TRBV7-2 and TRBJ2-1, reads GAGVSQSPSNKVTEKGKDVELRCDPISGHTALYWYRQSLGQGLEFLIYFQGNSAPDKSGLPSDRFSAERTGGSVSTLTIQRTQQEDSAVYLCASSFTSGIHNEQFFGPGTRLTVL.

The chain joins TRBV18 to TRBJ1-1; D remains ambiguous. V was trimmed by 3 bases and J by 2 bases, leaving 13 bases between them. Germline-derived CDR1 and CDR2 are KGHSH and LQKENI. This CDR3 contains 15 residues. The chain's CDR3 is CASSPVRGINTEAFF. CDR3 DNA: TGTGCCAGCTCACCCGTACGGGGAATCAACACTGAAGCTTTCTTT.

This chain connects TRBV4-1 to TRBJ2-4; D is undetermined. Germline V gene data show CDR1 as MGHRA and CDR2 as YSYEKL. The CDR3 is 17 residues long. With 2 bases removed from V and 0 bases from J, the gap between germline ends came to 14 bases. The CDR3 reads CASSQTQSGIAKNIQYF. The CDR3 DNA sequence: TGCGCCAGCAGCCAAACCCAGTCTGGGATAGCCAAAAACATTCAGTACTTC.

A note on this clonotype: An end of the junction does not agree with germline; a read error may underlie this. CDR3: CASSLWRTYDSNQPQRF. CDR3 DNA: TGTGCCAGCAGCTTATGGCGGACGTACGATAGCAATCAGCCCCAGCGTTTT. The V gene is TRBV7-2, the J gene TRBJ1-5, with D uncertain. This CDR3 is 17 amino acids long. Germline assignment: CDR1 SGHTA and CDR2 FQGNSA.

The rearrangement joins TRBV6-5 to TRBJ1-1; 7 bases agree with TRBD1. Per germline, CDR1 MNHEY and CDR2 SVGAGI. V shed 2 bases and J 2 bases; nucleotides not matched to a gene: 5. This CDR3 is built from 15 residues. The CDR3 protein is CASSYGDRENTEAFF. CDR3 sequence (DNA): TGTGCCAGCAGTTACGGCGACAGGGAAAACACTGAAGCTTTCTTT.

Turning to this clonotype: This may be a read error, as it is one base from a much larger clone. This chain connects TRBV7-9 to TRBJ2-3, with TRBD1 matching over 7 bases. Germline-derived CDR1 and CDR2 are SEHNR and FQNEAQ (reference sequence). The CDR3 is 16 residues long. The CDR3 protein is CASSRRTGPEGDTQCF. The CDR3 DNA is TGTGCCAGCAGCCGCCGGACAGGTCCTGAGGGAGATACGCAGTGTTTT.

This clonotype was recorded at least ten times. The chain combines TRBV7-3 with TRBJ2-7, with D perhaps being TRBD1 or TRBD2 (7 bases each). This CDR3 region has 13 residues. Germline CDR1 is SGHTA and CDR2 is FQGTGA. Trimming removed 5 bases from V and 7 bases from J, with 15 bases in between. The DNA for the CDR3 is TGTGCCAGCAGCCCACAGGGGAGGGGAGAGCAGTACTTC. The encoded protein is CASSPQGRGEQYF.

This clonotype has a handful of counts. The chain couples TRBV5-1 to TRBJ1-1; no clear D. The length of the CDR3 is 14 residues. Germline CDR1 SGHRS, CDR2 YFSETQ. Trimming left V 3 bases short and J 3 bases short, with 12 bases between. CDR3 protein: CASSSAPSDTEAFF. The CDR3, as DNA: TGCGCCAGCAGCTCAGCTCCGAGCGACACTGAAGCTTTCTTT.

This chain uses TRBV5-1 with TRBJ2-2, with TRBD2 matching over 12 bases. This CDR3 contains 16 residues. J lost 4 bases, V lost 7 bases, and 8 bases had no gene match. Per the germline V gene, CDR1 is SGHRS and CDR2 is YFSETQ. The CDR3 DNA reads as TGCGCCAGCCGAACCTTGACTAGCGGGAGCACCGGGGAGCTGTTTTTT. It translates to CASRTLTSGSTGELFF.

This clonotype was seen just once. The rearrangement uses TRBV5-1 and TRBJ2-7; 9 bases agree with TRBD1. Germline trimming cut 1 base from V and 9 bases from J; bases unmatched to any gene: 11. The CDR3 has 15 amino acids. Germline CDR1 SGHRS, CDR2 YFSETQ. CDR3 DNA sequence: TGCGCCAGCAGCTTGAGGGGACAGGGAGGGGAAAGGCAGTACTTC. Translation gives CASSLRGQGGERQYF.

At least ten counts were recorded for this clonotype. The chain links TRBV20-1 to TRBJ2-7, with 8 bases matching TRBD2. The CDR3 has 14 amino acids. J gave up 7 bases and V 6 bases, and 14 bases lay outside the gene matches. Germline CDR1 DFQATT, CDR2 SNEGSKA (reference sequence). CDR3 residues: CSAEPSGSWREQYF. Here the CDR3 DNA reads TGCAGTGCGGAGCCCAGCGGGAGTTGGAGGGAGCAGTACTTC.

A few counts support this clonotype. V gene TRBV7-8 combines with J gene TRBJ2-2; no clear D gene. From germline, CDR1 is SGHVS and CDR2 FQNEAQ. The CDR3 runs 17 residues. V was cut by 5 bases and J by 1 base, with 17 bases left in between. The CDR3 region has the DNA TGTGCCAGCAGCCCCGCTAAAAAAAATAGGAACACCGGGGAGCTGTTTTTT. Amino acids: CASSPAKKNRNTGELFF.

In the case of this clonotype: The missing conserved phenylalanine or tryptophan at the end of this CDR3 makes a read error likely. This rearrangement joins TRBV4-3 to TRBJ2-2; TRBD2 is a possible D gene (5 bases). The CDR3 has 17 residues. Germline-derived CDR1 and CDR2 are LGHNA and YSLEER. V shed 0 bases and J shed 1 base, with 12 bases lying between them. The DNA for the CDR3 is TGCGCCAGCAGCCAAGAGCCCCCCGGAGGGAACACCGGGGAGCTGTTTCTT. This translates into CASSQEPPGGNTGELFL.

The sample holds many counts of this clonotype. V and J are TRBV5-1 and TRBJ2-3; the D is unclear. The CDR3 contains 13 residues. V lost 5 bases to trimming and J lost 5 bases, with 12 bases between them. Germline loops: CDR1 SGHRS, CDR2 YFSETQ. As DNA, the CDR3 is TGCGCCAGCAGGCCCGACCCCCGAGATACGCAGTATTTT. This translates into CASRPDPRDTQYF.

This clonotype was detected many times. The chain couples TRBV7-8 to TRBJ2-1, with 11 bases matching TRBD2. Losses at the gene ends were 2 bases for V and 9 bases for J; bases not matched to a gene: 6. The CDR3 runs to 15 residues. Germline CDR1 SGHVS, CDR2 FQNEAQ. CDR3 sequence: CASSLTSGSVGEQFF. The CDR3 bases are TGTGCCAGCAGCTTAACTAGCGGGAGTGTAGGTGAGCAGTTCTTC. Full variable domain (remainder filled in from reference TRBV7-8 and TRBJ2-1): GAGVSQSPRYKVAKRGQDVALRCDPISGHVSLFWYQQALGQGPEFLTYFQNEAQLDKSGLPSDRFFAERPEGSVSTLKIQRTQQEDSAVYLCASSLTSGSVGEQFFGPGTRLTVL.